This is a list of T cell receptor beta chains from one sample in a study of shared clonotypes between healthy human individuals. Assay: immunoSEQ multiplex PCR; the TCRdb copy retains only in-frame clones and omits some. Of about 510,000 clones in the sample, about four fifths were seen once. Specimen: PBMCs. Receptor source: a woman aged 40 to 49 in good health. Some clones in this sample may be carry-over from other donors' samples. Both conserved end residues are part of each CDR3. D genes are given only for firm matches. Only part of the rows carry a size: once, few, many, or a class if the clone is expanded.

length,D,size,V,J,CDR3,DNA
17,NA,NA,TRBV5-1,TRBJ2-7,CASSLGPSHGLSYEQYF,TGCGCCAGCAGCTTGGGCCCCTCCCACGGACTTTCCTACGAGCAGTACTTC
13,NA,NA,TRBV6-5,TRBJ2-5,CASTPPGVETQYF,TGTGCCAGCACGCCGCCGGGAGTAGAGACCCAGTACTTC
15,NA,NA,TRBV29-1,TRBJ2-3,CSVVIWGRGGDTQYF,TGCAGCGTTGTGATCTGGGGAAGAGGGGGAGATACGCAGTATTTT
13,NA,NA,TRBV5-1,TRBJ1-2,CASSSPGVYGYTF,TGCGCCAGCAGCTCTCCCGGGGTCTATGGCTACACCTTC
13,TRBD1,NA,TRBV7-2,TRBJ2-3,CASSRTGPDTQYF,TGTGCCAGCAGCCGGACAGGACCAGATACGCAGTATTTT
17,TRBD2,NA,TRBV5-1,TRBJ2-3,CASSLPTSEVGTDTQYF,TGCGCCAGCAGCTTGCCTACTAGCGAAGTCGGCACAGATACGCAGTATTTT
17,NA,NA,TRBV7-9,TRBJ1-4,CASSLGSGARGNEKLFF,TGTGCCAGCAGCTTAGGTTCAGGGGCAAGGGGAAATGAAAAACTGTTTTTT
15,NA,NA,TRBV7-2,TRBJ2-5,CASRVGASLQETQYF,TGTGCCAGCAGGGTTGGGGCGTCGCTGCAAGAGACCCAGTACTTC
13,NA,NA,TRBV6-1,TRBJ1-2,CASSENRNYGYTF,TGTGCCAGCAGTGAAAACAGGAACTATGGCTACACCTTC
16,NA,many,TRBV28,TRBJ1-3,CASSNHLLGTGNTIYF,TGTGCCAGCAGTAATCACTTGCTCGGGACTGGAAACACCATATATTTT
14,NA,once,TRBV5-4,TRBJ1-2,CASSRPDGNYGYTF,TGTGCCAGCAGCAGACCGGACGGGAACTATGGCTACACCTTC
14,TRBD1,NA,TRBV15,TRBJ1-2,CATSPDRLSYGYTF,TGTGCCACCAGCCCGGACAGGTTGAGCTATGGCTACACCTTC
10,NA,NA,TRBV20-1,TRBJ2-1,CSAIVNEQFF,TGCAGTGCGATAGTGAATGAGCAGTTCTTC
15,TRBD2,NA,TRBV30,TRBJ2-7,CAGPGRTSGSDEQYF,TGTGCCGGCCCCGGGAGGACTAGCGGGAGTGACGAGCAGTACTTC
15,TRBD1,NA,TRBV7-8,TRBJ1-3,CASSAGQGGGNTIYF,TGTGCCAGCAGCGCGGGACAGGGTGGCGGAAACACCATATATTTT
12,NA,NA,TRBV5-6,TRBJ2-7,CASSADYNEQYF,TGTGCCAGCAGCGCGGACTATAATGAGCAGTACTTC
15,NA,NA,TRBV30,TRBJ1-5,CAWSGTDYSNQPQHF,TGTGCCTGGAGTGGGACAGATTATAGCAATCAGCCCCAGCATTTT
15,TRBD1,NA,TRBV19,TRBJ1-3,CASSTQQGTGNTIYF,TGTGCCAGTAGTACGCAACAGGGGACTGGAAACACCATATATTTT
14,NA,NA,TRBV18,TRBJ1-3,CASSPPVRGNTIYF,TGTGCCAGCTCACCACCTGTCAGGGGAAACACCATATATTTT
15,NA,NA,TRBV11-3,TRBJ2-3,CASSEGGNRADTQYF,TGTGCCAGCAGCGAGGGGGGAAACAGGGCAGATACGCAGTATTTT
15,TRBD1,NA,TRBV5-6,TRBJ2-2,CASSRTGGRTGELFF,TGTGCCAGCAGTCGGACAGGGGGCCGGACCGGGGAGCTGTTTTTT
14,TRBD1,NA,TRBV2,TRBJ1-6,CATLRDRDRSPLHF,TGTGCCACACTCCGGGACAGGGACAGATCACCCCTCCACTTT
11,NA,once,TRBV30,TRBJ1-2,CAWTGGSGYTF,TGTGCCTGGACCGGGGGCAGTGGCTACACCTTC
11,NA,NA,TRBV20-1,TRBJ2-5,CSARFTETQYF,TGCAGTGCTAGATTCACCGAGACCCAGTACTTC
13,TRBD1,NA,TRBV2,TRBJ1-4,CASRQGVGEKLFF,TGTGCCAGCAGGCAGGGGGTTGGTGAAAAACTGTTTTTT
13,NA,NA,TRBV11-2,TRBJ2-3,CASSLLGTDTQYF,TGTGCCAGCAGCTTACTCGGGACAGATACGCAGTATTTT